This T cell receptor delta chain was identified in a study of gamma delta lymphoproliferative disorders and STAT genes. The receptor sequences were amplified from genomic DNA of peripheral blood mononuclear cells. TCRdb re-identified clones in the multiplex PCR reads via CATT. The table has about 1,100 delta-chain clones, around 1.5% seen once. A note on this clone: With only one base between it and a far larger clone, this is likely a read error. Additional DNA sequences in this sample encode the identical CDR3.

This clonotype was obtained from a human donor in good health. Input material: blood.

CDR3 loop: CACEGGGLPCADKLIF. The CDR3 DNA reads TGTGCCTGTGAAGGTGGGGGACTACCTTGCGCTGATAAACTCATCTTT. This sequence joins TRDV2 and TRDJ1; 7 bases are a match to TRDD3. Trimming cost V 4 bases and J 5 bases; bases outside gene matches: 15. The CDR3 covers 16 residues. Germline values: CDR1 GEAIGNYY, CDR2 EKD.